Shown below are 17 T cell receptor beta chains from a single sample sequenced in a study of T cell responses to AZD1222 COVID-19 vaccine. Here immunoSEQ multiplex PCR was the method, and the copy in TCRdb shows in-frame clones only, minus some. This sample has about 47,000 clones, with about 82% found just once. The sequencing used peripheral blood, collected 28 days after the second dose of the MenACWY control vaccine. The receptors shown here come from an adult who received the MenACWY meningococcal vaccine as a control.

The chain employs TRBV7-2 and TRBJ1-1, with D unresolved. The CDR3 runs to 16 residues. Trimming stripped 1 base from V and 6 bases from J, with 18 bases between. Germline CDR1 reads SGHTA; CDR2 reads FQGNSA. The CDR3: CASSLGVRAGGAEAFF. The CDR3 region has the DNA TGTGCCAGCAGCTTAGGGGTGAGGGCGGGTGGCGCTGAAGCTTTCTTT.

The chain carries TRBV11-2 and TRBJ1-1; the D is unclear. V was cut by 1 base and J by 1 base, with 7 bases left in between. CDR3 size: 14 residues. Germline V gene lookup returns CDR1 SGHAT and CDR2 FQNNGV. The CDR3 DNA is TGTGCCAGCAGCTTAGGGAGGACGAACACTGAAGCTTTCTTT. Amino acids: CASSLGRTNTEAFF.

The chain links TRBV28 to TRBJ2-3, with a tentative D call TRBD1 (5 bases). The CDR3 runs to 14 residues. The germline V gene encodes CDR1 MDHEN and CDR2 SYDVKM. V lost 1 base to trimming and J lost 10 bases, with 15 bases between them. The CDR3 sequence is CASSLSALRGSQYF. The CDR3 coding sequence is TGTGCCAGCAGTTTATCGGCCCTAAGGGGTTCGCAGTATTTT.

V and J are TRBV18 and TRBJ1-2; D not resolved. Trimming left V 0 bases short and J 8 bases short, with 13 bases between. CDR3 length: 14 residues. Germline loops: CDR1 KGHSH, CDR2 LQKENI. CDR3 in DNA: TGTGCCAGCTCACCACCTTATGGTGGATGGGGCTACACCTTC. This sequence encodes CASSPPYGGWGYTF. Together with reference TRBV18 and TRBJ1-2, the CDR3 gives the full variable domain: NAGVMQNPRHLVRRRGQEARLRCSPMKGHSHVYWYRQLPEEGLKFMVYLQKENIIDESGMPKERFSAEFPKEGPSILRIQQVVRGDSAAYFCASSPPYGGWGYTFGSGTRLTVV.

V and J are TRBV5-8 and TRBJ1-4, with 7 positions matching TRBD1. The CDR3 runs 16 residues. V shed 4 bases, J shed 0 bases, and the junction held 6 bases outside the gene matches. Germline V CDR1 and CDR2: SGHTS, YDEGEE. Here the CDR3 reads CASSPRTGATNEKLFF. CDR3 coding DNA: TGTGCCAGCAGCCCACGGACAGGAGCAACTAATGAAAAACTGTTTTTT. The full variable domain, its missing parts supplied by reference TRBV5-8 and TRBJ1-4, is EAGVTQSPTHLIKTRGQQATLRCSPISGHTSVYWYQQALGLGLQFLLWYDEGEERNRGNFPPRFSGRQFPNYSSELNVNALELEDSALYLCASSPRTGATNEKLFFGSGTQLSVL.

The chain couples TRBV5-6 to TRBJ2-7, with D uncertain. Trimming took 4 bases from V and 0 from J, leaving 14 bases between them. Germline lookup yields CDR1 SGHDT and CDR2 YYEEEE. The CDR3 is made up of 15 amino acids. The CDR3 DNA reads TGTGCCAGCAGCCTAATGACACTGAGCTCCTACGAGCAGTACTTC. It specifies CASSLMTLSSYEQYF. The whole variable domain, filled in from reference TRBV5-6 and TRBJ2-7, reads DAGVTQSPTHLIKTRGQQVTLRCSPKSGHDTVSWYQQALGQGPQFIFQYYEEEERQRGNFPDRFSGHQFPNYSSELNVNALLLGDSALYLCASSLMTLSSYEQYFGPGTRLTVT.

V and J are TRBV6-1 and TRBJ1-2, with no clear D. The CDR3 is 14 amino acids. From germline, CDR1 is MNHNS and CDR2 SASEGT. V gave up 0 bases and J gave up 6 bases, with 11 bases separating them. CDR3 loop: CASSEAVRKDGYTF. The CDR3, as DNA: TGTGCCAGCAGTGAAGCTGTCAGAAAGGATGGCTACACCTTC.

The chain carries TRBV7-9 and TRBJ1-2; D uncertain. V lost 0 bases to trimming and J lost 8 bases, with 7 bases between them. This CDR3 is 12 amino acids long. Germline V gene lookup returns CDR1 SEHNR and CDR2 FQNEAQ (reference sequence). CDR3 sequence reads: CASSLAGRGYTF. The CDR3, as DNA: TGTGCCAGCAGCTTAGCAGGGCGGGGCTACACCTTC.

The V gene is TRBV19, the J gene TRBJ2-5; 9 bases are a match to TRBD2. Trimming at V came to 6 bases and at J to 5 bases, leaving 7 bases not matched to a gene. The CDR3 length is 14 residues. CDR1 LNHDA and CDR2 SQIVND come from the germline V gene (reference sequence). In nucleotides, the CDR3 is TGTGCCAGTAGCCCGGGACTAGCTTTGGAGACCCAGTACTTC. Its protein is CASSPGLALETQYF.

This chain links TRBV4-1 with TRBJ2-3, with D perhaps being TRBD1 or TRBD2 (5 bases each). V gave up 4 bases and J gave up 2 bases, with 7 bases separating them. This CDR3 contains 13 residues. Germline CDR1 and CDR2: MGHRA and YSYEKL. For the CDR3, the DNA is TGCGCCAGCAGCCCCGGGACCACAGATACGCAGTATTTT. Amino acids: CASSPGTTDTQYF.

This sequence joins TRBV7-9 and TRBJ2-4; TRBD1 matches at 7 bases. From germline, CDR1 is SEHNR and CDR2 FQNEAQ (reference sequence). There are 16 residues in the CDR3. Germline trimming cut 5 bases from V and 0 bases from J; bases unmatched to any gene: 7. CDR3 bases: TGTGCCAGCAGCCATGGGGACAGCCTAGCCAAAAACATTCAGTACTTC. It is translated as CASSHGDSLAKNIQYF.

The rearrangement uses TRBV6-1 and TRBJ2-5; D is tentatively TRBD1 or TRBD2 (6 bases each). The length of the CDR3 is 15 residues. CDR1 is MNHNS, CDR2 SASEGT, per germline. Trimming took 1 base from V and 3 from J, leaving 12 bases between them. The CDR3 reads CASSEVGGGKETQYF. DNA for the CDR3: TGTGCCAGCAGTGAAGTTGGAGGGGGAAAAGAGACCCAGTACTTC.

The chain combines TRBV13 with TRBJ2-1; the D gene is possibly TRBD2 (7 bases). Germline V lookup: CDR1 PRHDT, CDR2 FYEKMQ (reference sequence). This CDR3 is built from 16 residues. The V gene lost 3 bases and the J gene lost 8 bases, with 20 bases spanning the gap. This CDR3 reads CASSLTGLTSPDEQFF. CDR3 DNA sequence: TGTGCCAGCAGCTTGACAGGACTGACTAGCCCGGATGAGCAGTTCTTC.

This sequence joins TRBV10-1 and TRBJ1-1; D unresolved. Germline loops: CDR1 WNHNN, CDR2 SYGVQD (reference sequence). Trimming took off 6 bases at V and 1 base at J, with 9 bases between the two ends. The CDR3 totals 13 residues. The CDR3 nucleotides read TGCGCCAGCAGCCACCAGTGGAACACTGAAGCTTTCTTT. Its translation is CASSHQWNTEAFF.

This chain uses TRBV7-3 with TRBJ1-1; perhaps TRBD1 as D (5 bases). Germline CDR1 is SGHTA and CDR2 is FQGTGA. Trimming shortened V by 5 bases and J by 1 base, and 11 bases separated the two germline ends. The CDR3 loop spans 14 amino acids. The CDR3, as DNA: TGTGCCAGCAGCCCCAGTGGGGGGAACACTGAAGCTTTCTTT. Protein product: CASSPSGGNTEAFF.

The chain couples TRBV3-1 (or the pseudogene TRBV3-2) to TRBJ1-2; a possible D gene is TRBD1 (5 bases). CDR1 is LGHDT and CDR2 is YNNKEL in the germline V gene (reference sequence). With 1 base removed from V and 9 bases from J, the gap between germline ends came to 18 bases. The CDR3 is made up of 15 amino acids. The DNA for the CDR3 is TGTGCCAGCAGCCAAGGAGCGGGCGGGGGATTGAGCTACACCTTC. This translates into CASSQGAGGGLSYTF.

The chain couples TRBV18 to TRBJ1-3; 10 bases are shared with TRBD1. Germline V lookup: CDR1 KGHSH, CDR2 LQKENI. The ends lost 3 bases at V and 0 bases at J; junction bases unmatched: 11. The CDR3 loop spans 19 amino acids. In DNA, the CDR3 is TGTGCCAGCTCACCCTTCAGGGACAGGGGACTGAGCTCTGGAAACACCATATATTTT. As protein: CASSPFRDRGLSSGNTIYF.